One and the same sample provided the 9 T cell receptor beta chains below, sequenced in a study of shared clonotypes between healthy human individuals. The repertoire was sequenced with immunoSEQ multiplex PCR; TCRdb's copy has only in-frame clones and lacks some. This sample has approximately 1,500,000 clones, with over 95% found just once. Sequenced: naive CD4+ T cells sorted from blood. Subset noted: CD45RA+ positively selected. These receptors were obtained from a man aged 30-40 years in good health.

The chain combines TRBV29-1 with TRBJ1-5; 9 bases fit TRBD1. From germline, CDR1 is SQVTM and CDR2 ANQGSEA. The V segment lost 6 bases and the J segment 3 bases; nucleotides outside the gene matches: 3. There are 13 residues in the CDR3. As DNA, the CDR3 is TGCAGCGTGAGGACAGGGGACAATCAGCCCCAGCATTTT. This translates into CSVRTGDNQPQHF.

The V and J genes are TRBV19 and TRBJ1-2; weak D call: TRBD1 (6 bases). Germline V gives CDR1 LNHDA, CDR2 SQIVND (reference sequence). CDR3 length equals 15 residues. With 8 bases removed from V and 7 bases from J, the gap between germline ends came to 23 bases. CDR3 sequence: CASVRGAKVVSGYTF. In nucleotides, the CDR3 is TGTGCCAGTGTCCGGGGGGCAAAAGTTGTGAGTGGCTACACCTTC.

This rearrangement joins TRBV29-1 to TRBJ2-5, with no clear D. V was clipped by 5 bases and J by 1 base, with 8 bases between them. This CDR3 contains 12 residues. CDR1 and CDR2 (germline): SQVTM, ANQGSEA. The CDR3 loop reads CSVYSGQETQYF. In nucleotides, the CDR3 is TGCAGCGTTTATTCAGGCCAAGAGACCCAGTACTTC.

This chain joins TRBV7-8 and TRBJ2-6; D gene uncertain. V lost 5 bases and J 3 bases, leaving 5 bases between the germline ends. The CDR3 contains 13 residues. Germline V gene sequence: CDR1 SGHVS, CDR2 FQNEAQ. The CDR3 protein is CASSPSGANVLTF. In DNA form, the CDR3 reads TGTGCCAGCAGCCCAAGTGGGGCCAACGTCCTGACTTTC.

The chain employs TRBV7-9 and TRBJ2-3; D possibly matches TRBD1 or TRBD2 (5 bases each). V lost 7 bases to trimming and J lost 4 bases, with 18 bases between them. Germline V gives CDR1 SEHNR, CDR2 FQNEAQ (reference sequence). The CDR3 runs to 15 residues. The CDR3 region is CASTSGGSASDTQYF. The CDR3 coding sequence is TGTGCCAGCACCTCTGGGGGTTCTGCCTCAGATACGCAGTATTTT.

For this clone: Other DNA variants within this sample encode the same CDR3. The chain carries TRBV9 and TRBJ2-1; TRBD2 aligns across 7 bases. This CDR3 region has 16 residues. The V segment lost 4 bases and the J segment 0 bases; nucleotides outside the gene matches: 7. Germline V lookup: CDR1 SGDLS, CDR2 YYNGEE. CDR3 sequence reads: CASSPRGVSSYNEQFF. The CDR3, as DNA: TGTGCCAGCAGCCCCCGGGGGGTAAGCTCCTACAATGAGCAGTTCTTC.

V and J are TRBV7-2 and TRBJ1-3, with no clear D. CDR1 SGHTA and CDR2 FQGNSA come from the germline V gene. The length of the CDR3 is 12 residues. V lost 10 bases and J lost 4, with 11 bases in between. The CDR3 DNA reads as TGTGCCACACGGTCGGGAGGAAACACCATATATTTT. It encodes CATRSGGNTIYF.

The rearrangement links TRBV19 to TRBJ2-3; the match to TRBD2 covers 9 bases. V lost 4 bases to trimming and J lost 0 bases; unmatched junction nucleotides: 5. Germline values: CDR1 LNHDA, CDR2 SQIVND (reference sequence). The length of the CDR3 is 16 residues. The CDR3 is CASSTLAGLSTDTQYF. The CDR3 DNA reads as TGTGCCAGTAGTACCCTAGCGGGACTAAGCACAGATACGCAGTATTTT.

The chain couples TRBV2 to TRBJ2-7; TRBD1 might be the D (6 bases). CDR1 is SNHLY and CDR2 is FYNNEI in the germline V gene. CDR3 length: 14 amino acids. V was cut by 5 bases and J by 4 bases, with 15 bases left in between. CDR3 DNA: TGTGCCAGCAGTTCAAAGGGACAATATTACGAGCAGTACTTC. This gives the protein CASSSKGQYYEQYF. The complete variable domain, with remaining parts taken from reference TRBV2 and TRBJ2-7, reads EPEVTQTPSHQVTQMGQEVILRCVPISNHLYFYWYRQILGQKVEFLVSFYNNEISEKSEIFDDQFSVERPDGSNFTLKIRSTKLEDSAMYFCASSSKGQYYEQYFGPGTRLTVT.